Below, 2 T cell receptor beta chains from the same sample are listed, as sequenced in a study of radiotherapy plus CTLA-4 blockade in lung cancer. Measured with immunoSEQ multiplex PCR; TCRdb has only the in-frame clones, and not every one. The sample lists approximately 97,000 clones, about 83% occurring once. The specimen was peripheral blood, collected from a patient treated with radiotherapy plus ipilimumab. The receptor source for this set is a human donor with non-small cell lung cancer who had stable disease on radiotherapy plus ipilimumab.

This clone was recorded only once. The chain employs TRBV6-5 and TRBJ2-7; 7 bases fit TRBD2. The CDR3 is 13 amino acids. Germline V gene data show CDR1 as MNHEY and CDR2 as SVGAGI. Trimming at V came to 7 bases and at J to 6 bases, leaving 9 bases not matched to a gene. The CDR3 spells CASMNRGRGEQYF. CDR3 sequence (DNA): TGTGCCAGCATGAACCGCGGGAGAGGCGAGCAGTACTTC.

This clone was counted once. The CDR3 nucleotides read TGCGCCAGCAGCTTGGAGACGGTCTCTGGAAACACCATATATTTT. Amino acids: CASSLETVSGNTIYF. The rearrangement joins TRBV5-1 to TRBJ1-3; D is unclear. The V gene's germline CDR1 is SGHRS and CDR2 YFSETQ. This CDR3 is built from 15 residues. V was pared by 0 bases and J by 0 bases, with 7 bases between.